This entry lists 7 T cell receptor beta chains sequenced from one sample in a study of T cell responses to AZD1222 COVID-19 vaccine. Measured with immunoSEQ multiplex PCR; TCRdb has only the in-frame clones, and not every one. The sample shows some 79,000 clones, around 80% of them seen only once. This specimen was peripheral blood, taken 28 days after the second AZD1222 dose. The source of these receptors is an adult who received the AZD1222 COVID-19 vaccine.

The rearrangement joins TRBV5-1 to TRBJ1-3; D perhaps matches TRBD1 (5 bases). The V and J ends lost 4 bases and 0 bases respectively, with 14 bases between them. CDR1 and CDR2 from the germline V gene are SGHRS and YFSETQ. This CDR3 comprises 16 residues. The CDR3 nucleotides are TGCGCCAGCAGCCCGAGTGGGGGTTACTCTGGAAACACCATATATTTT. Encoded protein: CASSPSGGYSGNTIYF. Looking up the rest from reference TRBV5-1 and TRBJ1-3 gives the full variable domain: KAGVTQTPRYLIKTRGQQVTLSCSPISGHRSVSWYQQTPGQGLQFLFEYFSETQRNKGNFPGRFSGRQFSNSRSEMNVSTLELGDSALYLCASSPSGGYSGNTIYFGEGSWLTVV.

The rearrangement joins TRBV19 to TRBJ2-7, with D tentatively TRBD2 (7 bases). The CDR3 is made up of 14 amino acids. The V end was cut by 4 bases, the J end by 5 bases, with 15 bases between. Germline V gives CDR1 LNHDA, CDR2 SQIVND (reference sequence). CDR3 amino acids: CASSTRGALDEQYF. CDR3 nucleotide sequence: TGTGCCAGTAGTACACGGGGGGCCCTGGACGAGCAGTACTTC.

The V gene is TRBV11-2, the J gene TRBJ2-5; D uncertain. Deletions cut 6 bases from V and 5 bases from J, with 10 bases between. This CDR3 is built from 12 residues. CDR1 is SGHAT, CDR2 FQNNGV, per germline. Written as DNA, the CDR3 is TGTGCCAGCAGGTTCGGGCAGGAGACCCAGTACTTC. This translates into CASRFGQETQYF.

The genes are TRBV4-1 and TRBJ2-3; D could derive from TRBD1 or TRBD2 (6 bases each). Germline V lookup: CDR1 MGHRA, CDR2 YSYEKL. V shed 1 base and J shed 5 bases, with 16 bases lying between them. This CDR3 region has 16 residues. The CDR3 spells CASSQATGLRGDTQYF. CDR3 in DNA: TGCGCCAGCAGCCAAGCCACAGGGCTGCGGGGAGATACGCAGTATTTT.

This clone has just a few counts. In nucleotides, the CDR3 is TGTGCCAGCAATCCAGGACTGGACAATTCACCCCTCCACTTT. This translates into CASNPGLDNSPLHF. The chain carries TRBV5-6 and TRBJ1-6; no reliable D call. V was shortened by 6 bases and J by 7 bases, with 14 bases between the two germline ends. The germline V gene encodes CDR1 SGHDT and CDR2 YYEEEE. The CDR3 loop spans 14 amino acids.

The V gene is TRBV29-1, the J gene TRBJ1-5; D unresolved. This CDR3 is built from 15 residues. Germline V lookup: CDR1 SQVTM, CDR2 ANQGSEA. V lost 2 bases and J 2 bases, leaving 13 bases between the germline ends. DNA of the CDR3: TGCAGCGTTGAAAAGGGAAGGTCCGGCAATCAGCCCCAGCATTTT. Its protein is CSVEKGRSGNQPQHF.

The gene calls are TRBV19 and TRBJ1-5; D possibly corresponds to TRBD1 (6 bases). Germline values: CDR1 LNHDA, CDR2 SQIVND (reference sequence). Trimming cost V 7 bases and J 7 bases, with 20 bases left between them. The CDR3 has 15 amino acids. The CDR3 is CASIRAGGQGQPQHF. CDR3 coding DNA: TGTGCCAGTATAAGGGCGGGGGGACAAGGGCAGCCCCAGCATTTT.